This T cell receptor beta chain was sequenced in a study of OX40 agonist ivuxolimab in advanced cancers. Produced via immunoSEQ multiplex PCR; TCRdb's table is partial and in-frame only. This table has tens of thousands of clones, around 90% appearing once. This specimen consisted of CD4+ or CD8+ T cells sorted from blood, obtained in a trial of the OX40 agonist ivuxolimab. This receptor was obtained from an adult with an advanced solid tumor such as melanoma, head and neck, liver or kidney cancer.

The chain's CDR3 is CASSLVEKEQFF. In DNA, the CDR3 is TGTGCCAGCAGCTTGGTTGAGAAGGAGCAGTTCTTC. This chain joins TRBV5-6 and TRBJ2-1; the D is unclear. The V gene lost 0 bases and the J gene lost 10 bases, with 8 bases spanning the gap. There are 12 residues in the CDR3. The germline V gene encodes CDR1 SGHDT and CDR2 YYEEEE.